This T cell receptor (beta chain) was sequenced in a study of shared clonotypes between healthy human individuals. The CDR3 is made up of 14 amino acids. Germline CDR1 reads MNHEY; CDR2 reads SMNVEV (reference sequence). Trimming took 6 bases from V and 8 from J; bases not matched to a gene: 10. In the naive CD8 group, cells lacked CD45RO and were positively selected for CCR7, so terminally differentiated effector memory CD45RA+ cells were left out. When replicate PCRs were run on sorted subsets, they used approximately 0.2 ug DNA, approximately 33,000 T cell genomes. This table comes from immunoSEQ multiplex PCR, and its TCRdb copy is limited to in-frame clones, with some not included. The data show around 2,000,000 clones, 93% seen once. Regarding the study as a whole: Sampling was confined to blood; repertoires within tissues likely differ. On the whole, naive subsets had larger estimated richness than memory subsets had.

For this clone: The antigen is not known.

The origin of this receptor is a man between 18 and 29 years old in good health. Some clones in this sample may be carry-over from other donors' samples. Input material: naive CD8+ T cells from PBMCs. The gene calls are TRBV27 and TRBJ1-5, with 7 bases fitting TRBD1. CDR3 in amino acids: CASSGDSLIEPQHF. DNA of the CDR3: TGTGCCAGCAGCGGGGACAGCCTCATCGAGCCCCAGCATTTT.